The clone carrying this T cell receptor beta chain has a handful of counts. Its antigen remains unidentified. This record comes from a study of beta chain features in type 1 diabetes. The study's findings and limits: Patients with Type 1 diabetes showed moderately but significantly shorter TCRB CDR3s in all four CD4+ subsets.

This CDR3 contains 12 residues. CDR1 is MNHEY, CDR2 SVGAGI, per germline. V lost 6 bases, J lost 6 bases, and 9 bases lay in between. Of the isolated RNA, all was reverse transcribed, and so the sequenced material was expressed TCRB transcripts. Sequencing of naive, central memory and regulatory T cell samples gave an average of about 3.57 million reads. This table comes from immunoSEQ multiplex PCR, and its TCRdb copy is limited to in-frame clones, with some not included. The sample contains roughly 130,000 clones, 9% to 9.5% of which appear only once. Post-sort purity exceeded 95% for all sorted populations.

The chain uses TRBV6-5 and TRBJ2-1; perhaps TRBD2 as D (5 bases). The sample consisted of central memory CD4+ T cells from blood. The clonotype was recovered from a man in his late teens or twenties in good health. CDR3 residues: CASSQRGNEQFF. In DNA form, the CDR3 reads TGTGCCAGCAGCCAACGGGGCAATGAGCAGTTCTTC.